The 27 T cell receptor beta chains reported below all come from one sample, sequenced in a study of response to subunit inactivated influenza vaccine. TCRdb re-analysed the RT-PCR reads in MiXCR, keeping a single row per CDR3 protein. The sample includes about 500,000 distinct CDR3 sequences, 13% of them seen just once. The specimen was PBMCs from blood, collected roughly 6 weeks after vaccination. The receptors derive from a man aged 45-65 years who received an inactivated influenza vaccine.

J is TRBJ1-2 and V is TRBV4-1; 11 bases align to TRBD1. This CDR3 spans 15 amino acids. CDR1 and CDR2 (germline): MGHRA, YSYEKL. The J segment lost 4 bases and the V segment lost 1 base, leaving 2 bases of the junction unmatched. In nucleotides, the CDR3 is TGCGCCAGCAGCCAAGTGGACAGGGGGCCCTATGGCTACACCTTC. The encoded protein is CASSQVDRGPYGYTF.

In DNA form, the CDR3 reads TGCGCCAGCAGCTGGGGGACAACTGGAAACACCATATATTTT. Its translation is CASSWGTTGNTIYF. The rearrangement uses TRBV5-1 and TRBJ1-3, with D tentatively TRBD1 (6 bases). CDR3 length: 14 residues. In germline, CDR1 is SGHRS, CDR2 YFSETQ. Trimming left V 3 bases short and J 2 bases short, with 9 bases between.

The chain recombines TRBV5-5 with TRBJ2-3; 8 bases agree with TRBD2. The CDR3 has 15 amino acids. Germline V gene sequence: CDR1 SGHKS, CDR2 YYEKEE (reference sequence). V was clipped by 4 bases and J by 2 bases; unmatched bases: 6. The chain's CDR3 is CASSPPGGPTDTQYF. The CDR3 DNA reads as TGTGCCAGCAGCCCTCCGGGGGGGCCCACAGATACGCAGTATTTT.

The chain combines TRBV4-1 with TRBJ2-7, with TRBD2 identical over 13 bases. Trimming cost V 4 bases and J 0 bases; bases outside gene matches: 6. This CDR3 is built from 17 residues. Germline V gives CDR1 MGHRA, CDR2 YSYEKL. This CDR3 reads CASSPVGLAGASYEQYF. CDR3 nucleotides: TGCGCCAGCAGCCCCGTCGGACTAGCGGGGGCCTCCTACGAGCAGTACTTC.

This clonotype was counted between two and nine times. The chain couples TRBV24-1 to TRBJ2-4, with D tentatively TRBD1 (7 bases). Germline loops: CDR1 KGHDR, CDR2 SFDVKD. V was pared by 0 bases and J by 3 bases, with 11 bases between. This CDR3 has 16 amino acids. DNA for the CDR3: TGTGCCACCAGTGATTTGCGGAGGGACAGCAAAAACATTCAGTACTTC. Amino acids: CATSDLRRDSKNIQYF.

This clonotype appeared many times. The chain links TRBV28 to TRBJ2-5; D is perhaps TRBD2 (6 bases). V lost 8 bases and J 2 bases, leaving 12 bases between the germline ends. Germline CDR1 reads MDHEN; CDR2 reads SYDVKM. The CDR3 runs 13 residues. The DNA of the CDR3 is TGTGCCAGCGGGGAGGACTCGCAAGAGACCCAGTACTTC. Translation: CASGEDSQETQYF.

The chain joins TRBV4-1 to TRBJ2-7; D gene ambiguous. CDR3 length: 15 amino acids. V was pared by 2 bases and J by 0 bases, with 11 bases between. Germline V CDR1 and CDR2: MGHRA, YSYEKL. The DNA for the CDR3 is TGCGCCAGCAGCCAATTCCCCCAGAGCTCCTACGAGCAGTACTTC. The encoded protein is CASSQFPQSSYEQYF.

This clonotype was picked up a small number of times. V usage is TRBV5-1 and J usage is TRBJ2-7, with 7 nucleotides matching TRBD1. Germline lookup yields CDR1 SGHRS and CDR2 YFSETQ. The CDR3 extends over 14 amino acids. V was clipped by 4 bases and J by 0 bases; unmatched bases: 4. The DNA of the CDR3 is TGCGCCAGCAGCCAGGGGGACAGCTCCTACGAGCAGTACTTC. Protein product: CASSQGDSSYEQYF.

In this sample, this clonotype turned up once. A much bigger clone sits one base away, suggesting this may be a read error. The chain couples TRBV20-1 to TRBJ2-3, with 12 bases that match TRBD2. Per the germline V gene, CDR1 is DFQATT and CDR2 is SNEGSKA (reference sequence). CDR3 length equals 15 residues. V lost 1 base, J lost 10 bases, and 9 bases stayed unmatched. The CDR3 here is CSARVASGGGPAQYF. CDR3 DNA: TGCAGTGCTAGAGTGGCTAGCGGGGGGGGGCCTGCGCAGTATTTT.

With regard to this clonotype: This may be a read error: a much more frequent sequence differs by one nucleotide. The V and J genes are TRBV29-1 and TRBJ2-3; D ambiguous. Germline CDR1 SQVTM, CDR2 ANQGSEA. V was trimmed by 2 bases and J by 1 base, leaving 13 bases between them. The CDR3 consists of 15 residues. This CDR3 is CSVELPFIRTDTQYF. The CDR3 coding sequence is TGCAGCGTTGAACTTCCGTTTATACGCACAGATACGCAGTATTTT.

Only a few counts were recorded for this clonotype. The chain combines TRBV11-2 with TRBJ1-6, with 7 nucleotides matching TRBD1. The ends lost 5 bases at V and 6 bases at J; junction bases unmatched: 4. CDR1 and CDR2 (germline): SGHAT, FQNNGV. The CDR3 spans 14 residues. CDR3 in DNA: TGTGCCAGCAGCATGAGGGACAGTAATTCACCCCTCCACTTT. It yields the protein CASSMRDSNSPLHF.

This chain links TRBV5-6 with TRBJ2-1, with 7 nucleotides matching TRBD2. Germline CDR1 SGHDT, CDR2 YYEEEE. J gave up 15 bases and V 4 bases, and 13 bases lay outside the gene matches. The CDR3 is 13 residues long. The CDR3 region is CASSRGDSPKPFF. CDR3 in DNA: TGTGCCAGCAGCCGGGGGGACTCACCAAAGCCGTTCTTC.

The rearrangement uses TRBV5-1 and TRBJ2-2; possibly TRBD1 for D (5 bases). This CDR3 comprises 15 residues. Trimming took 5 bases from V and 4 from J, leaving 15 bases between them. Per germline, CDR1 SGHRS and CDR2 YFSETQ. The CDR3 nucleotides are TGCGCCAGCAGTGGTCGGCAGGGAACCACCGGGGAGCTGTTTTTT. Amino acid sequence: CASSGRQGTTGELFF.

This clonotype was counted many times. The rearrangement joins TRBV5-1 to TRBJ1-1; D is ambiguous. The V and J ends lost 6 bases and 1 base respectively, with 10 bases between them. Germline CDR1 SGHRS, CDR2 YFSETQ. This CDR3 spans 13 amino acids. The CDR3 nucleotides are TGCGCCAGCAAACACAAGACGAACACTGAAGCTTTCTTT. Protein sequence: CASKHKTNTEAFF.

This clonotype was counted between two and nine times. The chain recombines TRBV25-1 with TRBJ2-5; possible D gene TRBD1, 5 bases. Between the trimmed V and J ends, which lost 4 bases and 4 bases, there was a span of 7 bases. CDR3 length: 12 amino acids. Germline V gene data show CDR1 as MGHDK and CDR2 as SYGVNS. The CDR3 nucleotides are TGTGCCAGCAGTGGGGGCAGAGAGACCCAGTACTTC. Translation: CASSGGRETQYF.

This clonotype occurred a few times. The chain carries TRBV5-6 and TRBJ2-3, with D unresolved. The CDR3 is 11 residues long. V lost 7 bases to trimming and J lost 6 bases, with 9 bases between them. Per the germline V gene, CDR1 is SGHDT and CDR2 is YYEEEE. The CDR3 DNA reads as TGTGCCAGCCGTTTTTTGGATACGCAGTATTTT. As protein: CASRFLDTQYF.

This clonotype showed up many times. This chain links TRBV10-3 with TRBJ2-7, with 14 bases that match TRBD2. V lost 6 bases to trimming and J lost 4 bases; unmatched junction nucleotides: 2. Germline-derived CDR1 and CDR2 are ENHRY and SYGVKD. The CDR3 totals 14 residues. CDR3 amino acids: CAISGTSGGYEQYF. CDR3 in DNA: TGTGCCATCAGCGGGACTAGCGGGGGATACGAGCAGTACTTC.

The chain carries TRBV12-3 or TRBV12-4 and TRBJ1-4, with D possibly TRBD1 on 5 matching bases. CDR3 size: 12 residues. Trimming took off 10 bases at V and 8 bases at J, with 14 bases between the two ends. CDR3 loop: CATRAESEKLFF. CDR3 nucleotides: TGTGCCACCAGGGCCGAATCGGAAAAACTGTTTTTT.

This clonotype was counted ten times or more. V gene TRBV4-2 combines with J gene TRBJ2-2, with D uncertain. Germline V CDR1 and CDR2: LGHNA, YNFKEQ. The CDR3 is made up of 12 amino acids. Trimming stripped 4 bases from V and 7 bases from J, with 7 bases between. CDR3 sequence reads: CASSPGDGELFF. In DNA, the CDR3 is TGTGCCAGCAGCCCCGGTGACGGGGAGCTGTTTTTT.

The gene calls are TRBV7-2 and TRBJ2-5, with D perhaps assigned TRBD1 or TRBD2 (5 bases each). Trimming removed 6 bases at V and 3 bases at J, with 11 bases between. Germline V gives CDR1 SGHTA, CDR2 FQGNSA. The CDR3 loop spans 13 amino acids. The CDR3 nucleotides are TGTGCCAGCAGTAGGGACCCCAAAGAGACCCAGTACTTC. This codes for CASSRDPKETQYF.

This clonotype occurred a few times. The genes are TRBV12-3 or TRBV12-4 and TRBJ2-7; tentatively, D is TRBD2 (7 bases). Trimming took off 3 bases at V and 2 bases at J, with 11 bases between the two ends. The CDR3 runs 14 residues. The DNA for the CDR3 is TGTGCCAGCAGTTTTGCGGGGGCCGCCTACGAGCAGTACTTC. Its protein product is CASSFAGAAYEQYF.

This clonotype has just a few counts. The chain has TRBV5-6 and TRBJ2-7, with 9 bases that match TRBD1. With V trimmed by 1 base and J by 3 bases, 5 bases remained unmatched. CDR3 size: 15 residues. The germline gives CDR1 SGHDT, CDR2 YYEEEE. CDR3 in DNA: TGTGCCAGCAGCTTGTCACAGGGGGCAAGCTACGAGCAGTACTTC. It codes for CASSLSQGASYEQYF.

The chain recombines TRBV5-1 with TRBJ2-7; unclear D gene. This CDR3 has 14 amino acids. Germline V lookup: CDR1 SGHRS, CDR2 YFSETQ. Trimming pared 0 bases from V and 4 bases from J, leaving 11 bases between. CDR3 nucleotide sequence: TGCGCCAGCAGCTTGGGGGATCATACTTACGAGCAGTACTTC. It translates to CASSLGDHTYEQYF.

There are a few counts of this clonotype. This chain joins TRBV5-1 and TRBJ2-5; D is uncertain. Germline V CDR1 and CDR2: SGHRS, YFSETQ. The CDR3 loop spans 13 amino acids. Trimming shortened V by 4 bases and J by 7 bases, and 14 bases separated the two germline ends. The CDR3, as DNA: TGCGCCAGCAGCCCGGACGCCCAGAGGACCCAGTACTTC. Translating gives CASSPDAQRTQYF.

The chain couples TRBV6-5 to TRBJ1-1; maybe TRBD1 (6 bases). This CDR3 is built from 13 residues. With 2 bases removed from V and 4 bases from J, the gap between germline ends came to 8 bases. Germline V CDR1 and CDR2: MNHEY, SVGAGI. The chain's CDR3 is CASSYGRGTEAFF. CDR3 nucleotide sequence: TGTGCCAGCAGTTACGGCAGGGGCACTGAAGCTTTCTTT.

This clonotype was seen a handful of times. The rearrangement uses TRBV3-1 and TRBJ2-2, with D unclear. The germline CDR1 and CDR2 sequences are LGHDT and YNNKEL (reference sequence). The CDR3 spans 15 residues. Trimming cost V 2 bases and J 5 bases, with 12 bases left between them. In DNA form, the CDR3 reads TGTGCCAGCAGCCAACTAAGGAAATGTACCGGGGAGCTGTTTTTT. Its translation is CASSQLRKCTGELFF.

The V call is TRBV7-9, the J call TRBJ2-5, with TRBD1 matching 8 bases. V was pared by 6 bases and J by 1 base, with 7 bases of the junction left unmatched. Germline CDR1 SEHNR, CDR2 FQNEAQ (reference sequence). The CDR3 runs 15 residues. CDR3 DNA: TGTGCCAGCAGTTCGCCAGGGACAGGCCAAGAGACCCAGTACTTC. Translating it yields CASSSPGTGQETQYF.